Following are 9 T cell receptor beta chains from one sample sequenced in a study of blood T cell repertoires in COVID-19. TCRdb's table, derived via immunoSEQ multiplex PCR, lists solely in-frame clones and lacks some. Among over 95,000 clones listed, roughly 81% were seen once. Sequencing was done on a sample of peripheral blood. These receptor sequences come from a man aged 35-49 years with acute or convalescent COVID-19.

The V and J genes are TRBV9 and TRBJ1-6, with D possibly matching TRBD1 (5 bases). In germline, CDR1 is SGDLS, CDR2 YYNGEE. CDR3 length: 15 residues. V was pared by 3 bases and J by 5 bases, with 12 bases between. The CDR3, as DNA: TGTGCCAGCAGCGCCCGTACGGGGGATAATTCACCCCTCCACTTT. Translating gives CASSARTGDNSPLHF.

This chain uses TRBV7-3 with TRBJ2-2, with TRBD1 matching over 7 bases. V shed 4 bases and J 6 bases; nucleotides not matched to a gene: 2. CDR1 is SGHTA, CDR2 FQGTGA, per germline. This CDR3 has 13 residues. CDR3 amino acids: CASSSQGAGELFF. Written as DNA, the CDR3 is TGTGCCAGCAGCTCCCAGGGGGCCGGGGAGCTGTTTTTT.

V is TRBV11-2 and J is TRBJ1-6; D is perhaps TRBD1 (5 bases). Trimming cost V 0 bases and J 2 bases, with 11 bases left between them. CDR1 and CDR2 (germline): SGHAT, FQNNGV. CDR3 length equals 17 residues. The CDR3 coding sequence is TGTGCCAGCAGCTTAGAACCGGGACTTACCTATAATTCACCCCTCCACTTT. Translation: CASSLEPGLTYNSPLHF.

This clone showed up just once. The chain couples TRBV12-5 to TRBJ1-1, with TRBD1 identical over 7 bases. V was pared by 7 bases and J by 1 base, with 6 bases of the junction left unmatched. The CDR3 contains 14 residues. Germline loops: CDR1 LGHNT, CDR2 FRNRAP. The CDR3 sequence is CASAPDRSNTEAFF. DNA of the CDR3: TGTGCTAGTGCTCCGGACAGGTCGAACACTGAAGCTTTCTTT.

The chain uses TRBV2 and TRBJ2-7; 10 bases are a match to TRBD1. Germline V gives CDR1 SNHLY, CDR2 FYNNEI. CDR3 size: 14 residues. Trimming took 6 bases from V and 2 from J; bases not matched to a gene: 4. The CDR3 DNA follows: TGTGCCAGCAGAGGGACAGGGGAAACCTACGAGCAGTACTTC. This codes for CASRGTGETYEQYF.

This clone has a single count. The CDR3 DNA reads as TGTGCCAGCAGCTCGCCGGGACAGAGAATCTACGAGCAGTACTTC. It yields the protein CASSSPGQRIYEQYF. J is TRBJ2-7 and V is TRBV7-2; TRBD1 agrees at 7 bases. V trimming: 4 bases; J trimming: 3 bases; junction bases outside the gene matches: 9. This CDR3 contains 15 residues. Germline CDR1 is SGHTA and CDR2 is FQGNSA.

This clone was seen just once. The J gene is TRBJ1-1, the V gene TRBV7-2; tentatively, D is TRBD1 (5 bases). V dropped 5 bases and J dropped 7 bases, with 14 bases sitting between them. This CDR3 is 13 amino acids long. Looked up from germline, CDR1 is SGHTA and CDR2 is FQGNSA. The CDR3 DNA reads as TGTGCCAGCAGCCTGTGGCGGGGCTATGAAGCTTTCTTT. Its translation is CASSLWRGYEAFF.

This clone has only one observation. The chain recombines TRBV4-3 with TRBJ2-1; 12 bases are a match to TRBD2. V was clipped by 1 base and J by 4 bases; unmatched bases: 2. This CDR3 region has 16 residues. The germline CDR1 and CDR2 sequences are LGHNA and YSLEER. The CDR3 protein is CASSQGTSGVYNEQFF. The CDR3 coding sequence is TGCGCCAGCAGCCAAGGGACTAGCGGGGTTTACAATGAGCAGTTCTTC.

This chain uses TRBV2 with TRBJ2-2, with 8 bases fitting TRBD1. Germline V gene sequence: CDR1 SNHLY, CDR2 FYNNEI. Trimming took 6 bases from V and 3 from J; bases not matched to a gene: 0. This CDR3 is 13 amino acids long. The CDR3 region is CASRDRDTGELFF. CDR3 DNA sequence: TGTGCCAGCAGGGACAGGGACACCGGGGAGCTGTTTTTT. Using reference TRBV2 and TRBJ2-2 for the parts outside the CDR3, the full variable domain is EPEVTQTPSHQVTQMGQEVILRCVPISNHLYFYWYRQILGQKVEFLVSFYNNEISEKSEIFDDQFSVERPDGSNFTLKIRSTKLEDSAMYFCASRDRDTGELFFGEGSRLTVL.